These 15 T cell receptor beta chains were sequenced from one sample in a study of cytotoxic CD8 clonotypes in ibrutinib-treated CLL. Clones were read by immunoSEQ multiplex PCR, and TCRdb kept only the in-frame ones, dropping some. The sample lists approximately 140,000 clones; 60% to 85% were seen once. Source: PBMCs, taken after 12 months of ibrutinib treatment. All receptors come from a human donor with chronic lymphocytic leukemia.

As for this clone: The junction departs from germline at one end; a sequencing error may be responsible. The gene calls are TRBV5-4 and TRBJ1-3; 8 nucleotides agree with TRBD1. This CDR3 region has 15 residues. Germline V CDR1 and CDR2: SGHNT, YYREEE (reference sequence). The CDR3 nucleotides read TGTGCCAGCAGCTTGGATCAGGGGGCTGGGAACACCATATATTTT. Encoded protein: CASSLDQGAGNTIYF.

This chain connects TRBV6-5 to TRBJ2-7; D is ambiguous. The CDR3 sequence is 14 residues long. In germline, CDR1 is MNHEY, CDR2 SVGAGI. V lost 6 bases, J lost 1 base, and 13 bases lay in between. This chain's CDR3 is CASRPFGGSYEQYF. CDR3 in DNA: TGTGCCAGCAGGCCGTTCGGCGGTTCCTACGAGCAGTACTTC.

This clone has just a few counts. The genes are TRBV4-2 and TRBJ2-3; D unresolved. The CDR3 length is 16 residues. Per germline, CDR1 LGHNA and CDR2 YNFKEQ. Trimming took off 0 bases at V and 2 bases at J, with 12 bases between the two ends. The CDR3 loop reads CASSQEASALTDTQYF. CDR3 DNA: TGTGCCAGCAGCCAAGAGGCTAGTGCCCTCACAGATACGCAGTATTTT.

The genes are TRBV5-1 and TRBJ2-2; TRBD1 matches at 7 bases. V gave up 4 bases and J gave up 2 bases; unmatched junction bases: 5. Germline-derived CDR1 and CDR2 are SGHRS and YFSETQ. The CDR3 is made up of 15 amino acids. Here the CDR3 reads CASSRDRANTGELFF. In nucleotides, the CDR3 is TGCGCCAGCAGCAGGGACAGAGCCAACACCGGGGAGCTGTTTTTT.

The chain is built from TRBV7-2 and TRBJ2-7; 8 bases map to TRBD1. Germline V lookup: CDR1 SGHTA, CDR2 FQGNSA. Losses at the gene ends were 5 bases for V and 3 bases for J; bases not matched to a gene: 6. The CDR3 length is 14 residues. CDR3 bases: TGTGCCAGCAGCCGTCGACAGGGGAACTACGAGCAGTACTTC. It translates to CASSRRQGNYEQYF.

The chain has TRBV6-5 and TRBJ1-6, with D possibly being TRBD1 (5 bases). Trimming took off 0 bases at V and 6 bases at J, with 9 bases between the two ends. Germline V gene sequence: CDR1 MNHEY, CDR2 SVGAGI. The CDR3 is 15 residues long. This CDR3 is CASSYSTRVNSPLHF. CDR3 DNA sequence: TGTGCCAGCAGTTACTCGACCAGGGTTAATTCACCCCTCCACTTT.

The J gene is TRBJ2-2, the V gene TRBV30; D is possibly TRBD2 (6 bases). Trimming took off 4 bases at V and 1 base at J, with 13 bases between the two ends. Germline CDR1 reads GTSNPN; CDR2 reads SVGIG (reference sequence). The CDR3 sequence is 15 residues long. The CDR3 DNA sequence: TGTGCCTGGAAGGAGGGGCCAGGGAACACCGGGGAGCTGTTTTTT. Protein sequence: CAWKEGPGNTGELFF.

This clone was recorded only once. The CDR3 sequence: CASSFTSGGITQETQYF. In DNA form, the CDR3 reads TGTGCCAGCAGCTTCACTAGCGGGGGGATCACCCAAGAGACCCAGTACTTC. The chain employs TRBV11-2 and TRBJ2-5; 12 positions match TRBD2. The CDR3 is 17 residues long. V was clipped by 3 bases and J by 1 base; unmatched bases: 6. Germline CDR1 reads SGHAT; CDR2 reads FQNNGV.

The genes are TRBV18 and TRBJ1-1; weak D call: TRBD1 (6 bases). Germline V gene sequence: CDR1 KGHSH, CDR2 LQKENI. The V and J ends lost 3 bases and 4 bases respectively, with 15 bases between them. The CDR3 covers 15 residues. The CDR3 DNA reads TGTGCCAGCTCACCGCACAGGGACGGTTCCACTGAAGCTTTCTTT. The encoded protein is CASSPHRDGSTEAFF. The full variable domain, in which reference TRBV18 and TRBJ1-1 provide the parts outside the CDR3, is NAGVMQNPRHLVRRRGQEARLRCSPMKGHSHVYWYRQLPEEGLKFMVYLQKENIIDESGMPKERFSAEFPKEGPSILRIQQVVRGDSAAYFCASSPHRDGSTEAFFGQGTRLTVV.

CDR3 nucleotide sequence: TGCGCCAGCAGCCACGAGGCAGCCGGGAGTCTCTACAATGAGCAGTTCTTC. Translation: CASSHEAAGSLYNEQFF. The chain has TRBV4-3 and TRBJ2-1; TRBD2 might be the D (6 bases). The CDR3 spans 17 residues. Between the trimmed V and J ends, which lost 3 bases and 3 bases, there was a span of 18 bases. From germline, CDR1 is LGHNA and CDR2 YSLEER.

V usage is TRBV28 and J usage is TRBJ1-1, with 7 positions matching TRBD1. This CDR3 comprises 14 residues. The V segment lost 5 bases and the J segment 10 bases; nucleotides outside the gene matches: 13. CDR1 and CDR2 (germline): MDHEN, SYDVKM. The CDR3 protein is CASSLAGSGGLAFF. In nucleotides, the CDR3 is TGTGCCAGCAGTCTAGCCGGCTCAGGGGGGTTAGCTTTCTTT.

This chain connects TRBV11-2 to TRBJ2-2, with D perhaps matching TRBD2 (6 bases). Trimming left V 3 bases short and J 4 bases short, with 12 bases between. The CDR3 is 15 amino acids. Germline assignment: CDR1 SGHAT and CDR2 FQNNGV. CDR3 sequence (DNA): TGTGCCAGCAGCTTGTTTGGGGGGACCACCGGGGAGCTGTTTTTT. Its translation: CASSLFGGTTGELFF.

The chain is built from TRBV5-6 and TRBJ2-7; 10 nucleotides align to TRBD2. Germline V lookup: CDR1 SGHDT, CDR2 YYEEEE. The CDR3 spans 14 residues. Germline trimming cut 3 bases from V and 1 base from J; bases unmatched to any gene: 1. Written as DNA, the CDR3 is TGTGCCAGCAGCTATAGCGGGGGGTCCTACGAGCAGTACTTC. This sequence encodes CASSYSGGSYEQYF. Together with reference TRBV5-6 and TRBJ2-7, the CDR3 gives the full variable domain: DAGVTQSPTHLIKTRGQQVTLRCSPKSGHDTVSWYQQALGQGPQFIFQYYEEEERQRGNFPDRFSGHQFPNYSSELNVNALLLGDSALYLCASSYSGGSYEQYFGPGTRLTVT.

The chain carries TRBV9 and TRBJ2-2; 7 positions match TRBD2. The length of the CDR3 is 15 residues. In germline, CDR1 is SGDLS, CDR2 YYNGEE. V lost 6 bases to trimming and J lost 0 bases; unmatched junction nucleotides: 5. CDR3 region: CASTESGTNTGELFF. The CDR3 DNA reads as TGTGCCAGCACGGAGAGCGGGACGAACACCGGGGAGCTGTTTTTT.

The chain recombines TRBV28 with TRBJ2-5; the D call may be TRBD1 or TRBD2 (6 bases each). Germline V lookup: CDR1 MDHEN, CDR2 SYDVKM. V gave up 6 bases and J gave up 0 bases, with 17 bases separating them. CDR3 length: 16 amino acids. The CDR3 DNA reads as TGTGCCAGCAGACTAGTAGGGGGGCTGTACCAAGAGACCCAGTACTTC. It is translated as CASRLVGGLYQETQYF.